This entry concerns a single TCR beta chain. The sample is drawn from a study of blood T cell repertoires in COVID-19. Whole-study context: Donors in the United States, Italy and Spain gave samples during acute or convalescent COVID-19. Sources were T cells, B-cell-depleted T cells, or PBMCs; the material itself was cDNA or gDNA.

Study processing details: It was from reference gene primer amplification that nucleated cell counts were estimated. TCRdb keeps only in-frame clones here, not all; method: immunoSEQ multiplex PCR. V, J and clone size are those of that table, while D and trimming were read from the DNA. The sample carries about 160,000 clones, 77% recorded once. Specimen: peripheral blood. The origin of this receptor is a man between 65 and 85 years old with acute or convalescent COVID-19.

This CDR3 is CASSQGRSSYNEQFF. The DNA of the CDR3 is TGTGCCAGCAGCCAAGGCAGAAGCTCCTACAATGAGCAGTTCTTC. The genes are TRBV3-1 (or the pseudogene TRBV3-2) and TRBJ2-1; D remains unclear. Germline loops: CDR1 LGHDT, CDR2 YNNKEL (reference sequence). Trimming removed 1 base at V and 0 bases at J, with 7 bases between. The CDR3 covers 15 residues.